The clone carrying this T cell receptor beta chain was picked up one time. Its antigen remains unknown. The germline gene is not matched at one end of the junction; a read error may be the cause. CDR3 length: 15 amino acids. The germline V gene has CDR1 SSHAT and CDR2 FNYEAQ (reference sequence). MiXCR was run by TCRdb on the reads, yielding one entry per CDR3 protein. The profile shows some 440,000 distinct CDR3 sequences, about 33% of them singletons. The sample comes from a study of T cell repertoires in cytomegalovirus infection. Study overall: Evidence of both CMV infection and a matching HLA type came from public TCR beta signatures. Study-level points and caveats: Within the response measured ex vivo, HLA-C-restricted CMV-specific TCR beta clonotypes were dominant. CMV carriers having the relevant HLA were flagged by cumulative public TCR beta family frequency.

The sample consisted of PBMCs. The V and J genes are TRBV7-7 and TRBJ2-2; D assignment may be TRBD1 or TRBD2 (5 bases each). The receptor was derived from a human donor in good health (CMV status not recorded). Some clones in this sample may be carry-over from other donors' samples. CDR3 loop: CASSPEGQVGGKLFF. In DNA form, the CDR3 reads TGTGCTAGCAGCCCCGAGGGGCAGGTGGGTGGCAAGCTGTTTTTT.